Listed here is a single T cell receptor (beta chain). Its antigen remains unknown. This CDR3 has 14 residues. Trimming shortened V by 1 base and J by 2 bases, and 6 bases separated the two germline ends. Germline CDR1 is LGHNA and CDR2 is YSLEER. The data were taken from a study of molecular identifiers for immune sequencing clone quantification. Study observations and caveats: Clonotypes surpassing 20 RNA copies contained over 97% of effector molecules, versus under 1% in naive cells. Same-barcode identical TCR molecules could make highly expanded clones look smaller than they are.

The CD8+CD4-CCR7+CD45RA+ phenotype defined the sorted naive CD8 T cells. It was with previously described methods and listed TCR primers that bulk TCR libraries were made. Using its own MiXCR run on the PCR reads, TCRdb lists one record per CDR3 protein. The sample includes a few hundred thousand distinct CDR3 sequences, less than 30% of them seen just once. Material: naive CD8+ T cells from blood, with Jurkat cell RNA spiked in. Subset of the sample: FACS-sorted CD8+CD4-CCR7+CD45RA+ naive T cells. The chain recombines TRBV4-3 with TRBJ1-3, with unresolved D. This receptor was identified in a human donor in good health. Some libraries in this study had Jurkat cell RNA spiked in. CDR3 nucleotides: TGCGCCAGCAGCCAAGCTAGACCTGGAAACACCATATATTTT. It translates to CASSQARPGNTIYF.